This T cell receptor (beta chain) was found in a study of CD8 T cells in ankylosing spondylitis. V lost 5 bases, J lost 3 bases, and 10 bases lay in between. From germline, CDR1 is LGHDT and CDR2 YNNKEL (reference sequence). The CDR3 is made up of 14 amino acids. This clonotype was detected many times. TCRdb passed the 5' RACE reads through MiXCR, listing each CDR3 protein once. Of under 200,000 distinct CDR3 sequences in the sample, more than 9% were seen once. Sequencing used blood, either unsorted or a sorted T cell fraction (not recorded which). The genes are TRBV3-1 and TRBJ2-2; unclear D gene. The receptor's source is a male donor with ankylosing spondylitis or in good health (not recorded which). The CDR3 protein is CASSEHEYTGELFF. CDR3 nucleotide sequence: TGTGCCAGCAGCGAACACGAATACACCGGGGAGCTGTTTTTT.